This T cell receptor (beta chain) was sequenced in a study of T cells in Graves' hyperthyroidism and ophthalmopathy. Study background: Initial diagnosis, before any treatment, was when peripheral blood was collected.

Uncontrolled infection, other autoimmune disease, pregnancy or lactation excluded patients. V trimming: 2 bases; J trimming: 2 bases; junction bases outside the gene matches: 12. The germline CDR1 and CDR2 sequences are MDHEN and SYDVKM. The CDR3 is 18 amino acids. RNA transcripts yielded amplified TCR beta CDR3 regions. The HTBI primer set was used in a first-round RT-PCR of the TCR CDR3. TCRdb re-called the multiplex PCR reads with MiXCR, one entry per CDR3 protein. The table records 500,000 to 800,000 distinct CDR3 sequences, approximately 14% of them present only once. This clonotype was counted ten times or more. The antigen is not known. Notes on the study in general: Expanded thyroid clonotypes (above 0.001) were mostly also found in blood. Ophthalmopathy was identified by the model a median 6.5 months ahead of onset.

What was sequenced was blood. The source of this sequence is a woman aged 45-65 years with Graves' ophthalmopathy. The chain joins TRBV28 to TRBJ2-7; TRBD2 matches at 10 bases. Written as DNA, the CDR3 is TGTGCCAGCAGTTTAAAGCGGGAGGGCCGACATAGCCCCTACGAGCAGTACTTC. Translating gives CASSLKREGRHSPYEQYF.